This T cell receptor beta chain emerged from a study of beta chain features in type 1 diabetes. The study, taken as a whole, reports: Among all four CD4+ subsets, Type 1 diabetes patients had TCRB CDR3s that were moderately but significantly shorter. At VDJ recombination sites, type 1 diabetes patients had fewer insertions and more deleted nucleotides.

The germline V gene encodes CDR1 ENHRY and CDR2 SYGVKD. V was trimmed by 6 bases and J by 1 base, leaving 9 bases between them. The CDR3 covers 13 residues. What was sequenced were expressed TCRB transcripts, since all of the isolated RNA had been reverse transcribed. Average reads for naive, central memory and regulatory T cell samples were some 3.9 million. Sequencing was performed with immunoSEQ multiplex PCR; in TCRdb, only in-frame clones are kept and a portion is missing. The sample holds 130,000 or so clones, 9% seen once. In total, each donor contributed a single heparinised blood draw that averaged around 0.12 L. Each of the CD4+ naive, central memory, regulatory and stem cell-like memory populations was sorted via CD45RO/CCR7/CD25/CD127/CD95/CD27. Worth noting for this clone: Antigen specificity is unknown.

Sequencing was performed on central memory CD4+ T cells from blood. The clonotype originates from a man under 40 with type 1 diabetes. The rearrangement links TRBV10-3 to TRBJ1-1; D not certain. The CDR3 DNA sequence: TGTGCCATCAGCCAAACAGAGAACACTGAAGCTTTCTTT. Translating it yields CAISQTENTEAFF.